A single sample is the source of the 20 T cell receptor beta chains below, sequenced in a study of OX40 agonist ivuxolimab in advanced cancers. Measured with immunoSEQ multiplex PCR; TCRdb has only the in-frame clones, and not every one. The table lists tens of thousands of clones, 85% to 90% of them singletons. Material: CD4+ or CD8+ T cells sorted from blood, obtained in a trial of the OX40 agonist ivuxolimab. The source of these receptors is an adult with an advanced solid tumor such as melanoma, head and neck, liver or kidney cancer.

The chain links TRBV5-1 to TRBJ2-7; D is unresolved. Trimming pared 0 bases from V and 0 bases from J, leaving 4 bases between. Germline V gene data show CDR1 as SGHRS and CDR2 as YFSETQ. The CDR3 loop spans 13 amino acids. The CDR3 loop is CASSLVLSYEQYF. The CDR3 nucleotides read TGCGCCAGCAGCTTGGTTCTCTCCTACGAGCAGTACTTC. Full variable domain (outside the CDR3, taken from reference TRBV5-1 and TRBJ2-7): KAGVTQTPRYLIKTRGQQVTLSCSPISGHRSVSWYQQTPGQGLQFLFEYFSETQRNKGNFPGRFSGRQFSNSRSEMNVSTLELGDSALYLCASSLVLSYEQYFGPGTRLTVT.

The genes are TRBV9 and TRBJ1-1; a weak D match, TRBD1 (6 bases). This CDR3 is 12 amino acids long. Germline V gene sequence: CDR1 SGDLS, CDR2 YYNGEE. Trimming shortened V by 0 bases and J by 8 bases, and 8 bases separated the two germline ends. The CDR3 region is CASSVEGGEAFF. The CDR3, as DNA: TGTGCCAGCAGCGTAGAGGGGGGAGAAGCTTTCTTT.

CDR3 amino acids: CSVEDLAGISEQFF. The CDR3 region has the DNA TGCAGCGTTGAAGATCTAGCGGGAATTTCTGAGCAGTTCTTC. The rearrangement uses TRBV29-1 and TRBJ2-1, with 9 bases aligning to TRBD2. Germline trimming cut 0 bases from V and 9 bases from J; bases unmatched to any gene: 6. Germline V gene lookup returns CDR1 SQVTM and CDR2 ANQGSEA. The CDR3 runs 14 residues.

CDR3 amino acids: CASSAALEQYF. Here the CDR3 DNA reads TGTGCCAGCAGTGCTGCTCTCGAGCAGTACTTC. V and J are TRBV6-1 and TRBJ2-7; D remains ambiguous. Trimming shortened V by 4 bases and J by 6 bases, and 7 bases separated the two germline ends. Germline V CDR1 and CDR2: MNHNS, SASEGT. This CDR3 has 11 amino acids.

The chain has TRBV5-6 and TRBJ2-7; a weak D match, TRBD1 (5 bases). V was pared by 0 bases and J by 2 bases, with 9 bases between. Germline V gene sequence: CDR1 SGHDT, CDR2 YYEEEE. The CDR3 is 14 amino acids. The CDR3 here is CASSLVDSTYEQYF. The CDR3 DNA is TGTGCCAGCAGCTTGGTCGACAGTACCTACGAGCAGTACTTC.

About this clone itself: Distinct nucleotide sequences in the sample also encode this CDR3. The V call is TRBV18, the J call TRBJ1-1, with D possibly being TRBD1 (6 bases). Germline CDR1 reads KGHSH; CDR2 reads LQKENI. V lost 4 bases and J 8 bases, leaving 11 bases between the germline ends. This CDR3 contains 12 residues. The CDR3 protein is CASSLGQTEAFF. CDR3 in DNA: TGTGCCAGCTCACTTGGACAGACAGAAGCTTTCTTT. Complete variable domain (other parts from reference TRBV18 and TRBJ1-1): NAGVMQNPRHLVRRRGQEARLRCSPMKGHSHVYWYRQLPEEGLKFMVYLQKENIIDESGMPKERFSAEFPKEGPSILRIQQVVRGDSAAYFCASSLGQTEAFFGQGTRLTVV.

J is TRBJ1-3 and V is TRBV11-3; D unresolved. Germline V gene data show CDR1 as SGHNT and CDR2 as YENEEA. Between the trimmed V and J ends, which lost 3 bases and 0 bases, there was a span of 6 bases. The CDR3 extends over 14 amino acids. The CDR3 sequence is CASSLSFSGNTIYF. The CDR3 coding sequence is TGTGCCAGCAGCTTGTCCTTCTCTGGAAACACCATATATTTT.

This rearrangement joins TRBV29-1 to TRBJ2-3, with TRBD1 matching 7 bases. Looked up from germline, CDR1 is SQVTM and CDR2 is ANQGSEA. The CDR3 covers 13 residues. V was pared by 7 bases and J by 3 bases, with 7 bases of the junction left unmatched. CDR3 residues: CSAGRQGTDTQYF. The CDR3 nucleotides are TGCAGCGCTGGAAGACAGGGAACAGATACGCAGTATTTT.

This chain's CDR3 is CASSPSSGANVLTF. The CDR3 nucleotides read TGTGCCAGCAGCCCATCCTCTGGGGCCAACGTCCTGACTTTC. This rearrangement joins TRBV6-5 to TRBJ2-6; D gene uncertain. Per germline, CDR1 MNHEY and CDR2 SVGAGI. This CDR3 has 14 amino acids. V was cut by 6 bases and J by 0 bases, with 6 bases left in between.

The genes are TRBV7-2 and TRBJ2-1, with 11 bases aligning to TRBD2. The germline gives CDR1 SGHTA, CDR2 FQGNSA. The CDR3 runs to 16 residues. The junction had 10 bases not matched to a gene; V was cut back by 5 bases and J by 7 bases. The DNA of the CDR3 is TGTGCCAGCAGCCCGATCTTAGCGGGAGGGGCGAATGAGCAGTTCTTC. Translated: CASSPILAGGANEQFF. Drawing the rest from reference TRBV7-2 and TRBJ2-1, the complete variable domain is GAGVSQSPSNKVTEKGKDVELRCDPISGHTALYWYRQSLGQGLEFLIYFQGNSAPDKSGLPSDRFSAERTGGSVSTLTIQRTQQEDSAVYLCASSPILAGGANEQFFGPGTRLTVL.

The chain has TRBV28 and TRBJ2-7, with TRBD2 matching over 8 bases. The CDR3 consists of 14 residues. Germline-derived CDR1 and CDR2 are MDHEN and SYDVKM. V lost 5 bases to trimming and J lost 6 bases; unmatched junction nucleotides: 9. As DNA, the CDR3 is TGTGCCAGCAGTCCCACTTCGGGAGGGGGCGAGCAGTACTTC. The encoded protein is CASSPTSGGGEQYF.

The V call is TRBV9, the J call TRBJ2-1, with a weak D call TRBD2 (5 bases). With 1 base removed from V and 4 bases from J, the gap between germline ends came to 18 bases. Germline V gives CDR1 SGDLS, CDR2 YYNGEE. This CDR3 has 17 amino acids. Written as DNA, the CDR3 is TGTGCCAGCAGCGTACCTTCAAGCGGCCCACCTTACAATGAGCAGTTCTTC. Protein product: CASSVPSSGPPYNEQFF.

The CDR3 nucleotides are TGTGCCAGTACTGACAACGGGGGTTACACCGGGGAGCTGTTTTTT. Translation gives CASTDNGGYTGELFF. The genes are TRBV19 and TRBJ2-2; perhaps TRBD2 as D (6 bases). V lost 7 bases, J lost 3 bases, and 15 bases lay in between. The CDR3 covers 15 residues. Germline V gene sequence: CDR1 LNHDA, CDR2 SQIVND (reference sequence).

The chain has TRBV27 and TRBJ2-1; TRBD2 matches 11 bases. After removal of 9 bases from V and 0 bases from J, the junction contained 4 bases not matched to a gene. Germline V lookup: CDR1 MNHEY, CDR2 SMNVEV (reference sequence). The CDR3 sequence is 15 residues long. The chain's CDR3 is CASVAGGPSYNEQFF. CDR3 in DNA: TGTGCCAGTGTAGCGGGAGGGCCCTCCTACAATGAGCAGTTCTTC.

The chain couples TRBV27 to TRBJ1-2; 7 bases agree with TRBD1. This CDR3 spans 14 amino acids. With 3 bases clipped from V and 2 bases from J, the junction kept 3 bases outside the gene matches. Germline V gives CDR1 MNHEY, CDR2 SMNVEV (reference sequence). CDR3 residues: CASSFTGENYGYTF. For the CDR3, the DNA is TGTGCCAGCAGTTTTACAGGGGAGAACTATGGCTACACCTTC.

The rearrangement uses TRBV7-9 and TRBJ2-7; a possible D gene is TRBD2 (5 bases). Germline-derived CDR1 and CDR2 are SEHNR and FQNEAQ (reference sequence). V lost 4 bases and J 9 bases, leaving 13 bases between the germline ends. The CDR3 contains 12 residues. The CDR3 DNA follows: TGTGCCAGCAGCTACACGCTAGCCGGGCAGTACTTC. It codes for CASSYTLAGQYF.

The chain links TRBV19 to TRBJ2-7, with no clear D. Deletions cut 6 bases from V and 6 bases from J, with 9 bases between. The V gene's germline CDR1 is LNHDA and CDR2 SQIVND (reference sequence). The CDR3 has 11 residues. Written as DNA, the CDR3 is TGTGCCAGTAGGGCCGGGCGCGAGCAGTACTTC. Translating it yields CASRAGREQYF.

The rearrangement uses TRBV4-2 and TRBJ2-1, with D perhaps matching TRBD1 (5 bases). Per germline, CDR1 LGHNA and CDR2 YNFKEQ. The CDR3 consists of 16 residues. With 0 bases removed from V and 2 bases from J, the gap between germline ends came to 11 bases. DNA for the CDR3: TGTGCCAGCAGCCAAGACCGACAGTCCACCTACAATGAGCAGTTCTTC. Encoded protein: CASSQDRQSTYNEQFF.

This chain links TRBV7-9 with TRBJ1-4, with D possibly TRBD1 on 5 matching bases. The V and J ends lost 8 bases and 4 bases respectively, with 26 bases between them. There are 18 residues in the CDR3. The germline CDR1 and CDR2 sequences are SEHNR and FQNEAQ (reference sequence). CDR3 sequence (DNA): TGTGCCAGCTACGATATCCAGGGCGAGAAGTCCTATAATGAAAAACTGTTTTTT. Translating gives CASYDIQGEKSYNEKLFF.

The gene calls are TRBV19 and TRBJ1-5; possibly TRBD1 for D (5 bases). The CDR3 consists of 13 residues. Germline V lookup: CDR1 LNHDA, CDR2 SQIVND (reference sequence). Trimming shortened V by 2 bases and J by 7 bases, and 9 bases separated the two germline ends. CDR3 loop: CASSISREQPQHF. CDR3 DNA sequence: TGTGCCAGTAGTATATCCAGGGAGCAGCCCCAGCATTTT.